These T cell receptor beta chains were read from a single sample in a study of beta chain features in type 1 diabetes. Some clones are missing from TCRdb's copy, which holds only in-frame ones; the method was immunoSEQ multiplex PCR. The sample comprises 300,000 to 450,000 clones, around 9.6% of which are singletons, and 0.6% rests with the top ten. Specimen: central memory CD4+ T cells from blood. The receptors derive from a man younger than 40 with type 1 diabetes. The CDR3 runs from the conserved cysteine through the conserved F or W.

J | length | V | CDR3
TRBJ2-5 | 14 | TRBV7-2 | CASSSPGGYGTQYF
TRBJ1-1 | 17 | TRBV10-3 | CASRMGGTADMNTEAFF
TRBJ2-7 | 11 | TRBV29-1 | CSVASNYEQYF
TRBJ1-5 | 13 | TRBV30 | CAWSVSFNQPQHF
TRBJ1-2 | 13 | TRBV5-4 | CASSRQGVVGYTF
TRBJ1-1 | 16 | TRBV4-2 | CASSPLGRGFTLEAFF
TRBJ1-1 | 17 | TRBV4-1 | CASSHSVVRGPITEAFF
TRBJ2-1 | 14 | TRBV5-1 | CASRWEAEYNEQFF
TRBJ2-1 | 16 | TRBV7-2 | CASSPQQREWGNEQFF
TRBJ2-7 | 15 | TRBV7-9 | CASSLGLPGNDEQYF
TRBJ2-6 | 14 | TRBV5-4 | CASSYTTGANVLTF
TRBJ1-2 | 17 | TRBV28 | CASSPHNLGQGRYGYTF
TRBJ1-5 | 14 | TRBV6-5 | CASSRDRGNQPQHF
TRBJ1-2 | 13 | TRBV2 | CASSPGQGFGYTF
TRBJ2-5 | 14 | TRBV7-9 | CASSYLQGWETQYF
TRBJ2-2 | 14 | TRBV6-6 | CASSYQPPEGELFF
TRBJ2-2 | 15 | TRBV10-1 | CASSEGQGDTGELFF
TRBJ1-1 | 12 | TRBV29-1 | CSERTVNTEAFF
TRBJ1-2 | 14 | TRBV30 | CAWSVNRANYGYTF
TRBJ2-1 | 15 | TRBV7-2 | CASSLDSGSYNEQFF
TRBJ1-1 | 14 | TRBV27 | CASINDRGRTEAFF
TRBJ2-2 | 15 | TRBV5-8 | CASGRGQGNTGEPFF
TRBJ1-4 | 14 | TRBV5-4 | CASSQDKKNEKLFF
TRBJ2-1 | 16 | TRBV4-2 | CASSQEGRGRGNEQFF
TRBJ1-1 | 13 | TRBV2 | CASSKEAVTEAFF
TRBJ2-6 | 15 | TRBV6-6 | CASSLAAGGANVLTF
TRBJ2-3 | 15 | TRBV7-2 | CASAERSGYTDTQYF
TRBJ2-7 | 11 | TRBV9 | CASSPGYEQYF
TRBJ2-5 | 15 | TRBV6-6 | CASIQGPSYQETQYF
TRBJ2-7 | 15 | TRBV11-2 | CASSPPGTGPLEQYF
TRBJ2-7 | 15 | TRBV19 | CASSIFSGGYYEQYF
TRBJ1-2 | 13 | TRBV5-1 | CASSLVGEYGYTF
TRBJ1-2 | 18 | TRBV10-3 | CAISGAEKRAGSNYGYTF
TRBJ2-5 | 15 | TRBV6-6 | CASSSEEMSRETQYF
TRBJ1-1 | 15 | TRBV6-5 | CASSKGQGANTEAFF
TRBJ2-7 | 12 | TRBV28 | CASSSGGAEQYF
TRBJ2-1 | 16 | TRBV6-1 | CASSELAGISYNEQFF
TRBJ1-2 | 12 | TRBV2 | CASNVANYGYTF
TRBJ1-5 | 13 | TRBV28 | CASSFRPYQPQHF
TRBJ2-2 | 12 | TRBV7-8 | CASIREVGELFF
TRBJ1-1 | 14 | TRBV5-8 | CASTVGTTKAEAFF
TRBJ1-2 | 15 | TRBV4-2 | CASSLSPDGHYGYTF
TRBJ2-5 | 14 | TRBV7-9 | CASSLGTSYETQYF
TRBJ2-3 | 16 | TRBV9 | CASSSEDSVDTDTQYF
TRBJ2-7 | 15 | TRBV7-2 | CASSLSLAGGYEQYF